A single sample is the source of the 31 T cell receptor beta chains below, sequenced in a study of vaccination effects on CD4 cells after COVID-19. ViraFEST assay sequencing came after antigen-specific CD4+ T cells were expanded with viral peptide pools. Cultured cells yielded isolated CD4+ T cells after more than nine days. All study participants received two doses of BNT162b2 or mRNA-1273 vaccine. These receptors have no known antigen. Using immunoSEQ multiplex PCR, the repertoire was profiled, and TCRdb retains in-frame clones only, with some absent. The top ten hold 7% to 9.5% of the sample, which has tens of thousands of clones, less than 85% seen once. The source was CD4+ T cells from PBMCs cultured with SARS-CoV-2 spike peptides, collected after COVID-19 vaccination. The receptors were gathered from a human donor who received a COVID-19 vaccine.

The J gene is TRBJ1-4, the V gene TRBV7-9; D ambiguous. Germline loops: CDR1 SEHNR, CDR2 FQNEAQ (reference sequence). V was pared by 4 bases and J by 5 bases, with 11 bases between. The length of the CDR3 is 14 residues. CDR3 in DNA: TGTGCCAGCAGCTCCCTCGAGCCCAATGAAAAACTGTTTTTT. Translating it yields CASSSLEPNEKLFF.

This clone has only a few counts. This chain's CDR3 is CASSWTAIRTDTQYF. CDR3 bases: TGTGCCAGCAGCTGGACAGCTATCCGCACAGATACGCAGTATTTT. V and J are TRBV7-9 and TRBJ2-3; the D gene is possibly TRBD1 (6 bases). Trimming shortened V by 4 bases and J by 1 base, and 12 bases separated the two germline ends. CDR3 length: 15 residues. Looked up from germline, CDR1 is SEHNR and CDR2 is FQNEAQ (reference sequence).

Only a few counts were recorded for this clone. The chain carries TRBV19 and TRBJ2-1; D might be TRBD2 (5 bases). Germline V gene data show CDR1 as LNHDA and CDR2 as SQIVND (reference sequence). This CDR3 contains 13 residues. The ends were cut back, 1 base at V and 14 bases at J, with 15 bases in the middle. The CDR3 nucleotides read TGTGCCAGTAGTATAGTAGGCGCCTCGAGGGAGTTCTTC. Protein sequence: CASSIVGASREFF. The full variable domain, with the rest looked up from reference TRBV19 and TRBJ2-1, is DGGITQSPKYLFRKEGQNVTLSCEQNLNHDAMYWYRQDPGQGLRLIYYSQIVNDFQKGDIAEGYSVSREKKESFPLTVTSAQKNPTAFYLCASSIVGASREFFGPGTRLTVL.

This clone has only a few counts. The chain carries TRBV4-2 and TRBJ1-3, with 9 positions matching TRBD1. Per the germline V gene, CDR1 is LGHNA and CDR2 is YNFKEQ. V trimming: 1 base; J trimming: 0 bases; junction bases outside the gene matches: 1. CDR3 length equals 16 residues. The CDR3 protein is CASSQGTGDSGNTIYF. The CDR3 coding sequence is TGTGCCAGCAGCCAAGGGACAGGGGACTCTGGAAACACCATATATTTT.

This chain joins TRBV5-4 and TRBJ2-2, with 8 bases aligning to TRBD2. Germline lookup yields CDR1 SGHNT and CDR2 YYREEE (reference sequence). V dropped 3 bases and J dropped 8; count of bases not matched to a gene: 18. The CDR3 has 18 residues. As DNA, the CDR3 is TGTGCCAGCAGCTCAACGTTCCTCGGGGGGGCGTGGAAAGGGGAGCTGTTTTTT. This codes for CASSSTFLGGAWKGELFF.

The rearrangement joins TRBV7-2 to TRBJ2-5; D is undetermined. Trimming pared 5 bases from V and 2 bases from J, leaving 12 bases between. The CDR3 is 14 amino acids. Germline CDR1 is SGHTA and CDR2 is FQGNSA. CDR3 DNA: TGTGCCAGCAGCATTAACAGAGATCAAGAGACCCAGTACTTC. Translation gives CASSINRDQETQYF.

This chain joins TRBV10-3 and TRBJ2-6, with D uncertain. Deletions cut 1 base from V and 0 bases from J, with 4 bases between. The germline gives CDR1 ENHRY, CDR2 SYGVKD. The CDR3 has 15 residues. CDR3 DNA: TGTGCCATCAGTGAGTGGAGCTCTGGGGCCAACGTCCTGACTTTC. It yields the protein CAISEWSSGANVLTF.

This chain joins TRBV29-1 and TRBJ2-1; 7 bases line up with TRBD2. The CDR3 is made up of 15 amino acids. The ends lost 5 bases at V and 5 bases at J; junction bases unmatched: 12. Germline lookup yields CDR1 SQVTM and CDR2 ANQGSEA. The CDR3 region is CSVSGRLADHNEQFF. CDR3 nucleotides: TGCAGCGTTTCGGGGAGGCTAGCGGACCACAATGAGCAGTTCTTC.

This chain connects TRBV19 to TRBJ2-7; tentative D call: TRBD1 (6 bases). The germline V gene encodes CDR1 LNHDA and CDR2 SQIVND (reference sequence). V was trimmed by 3 bases and J by 3 bases, leaving 15 bases between them. This CDR3 is built from 15 residues. The CDR3 loop is CASSIRPRQDYEQYF. DNA for the CDR3: TGTGCCAGTAGTATCCGACCTCGACAGGACTACGAGCAGTACTTC.

The chain combines TRBV6-6 with TRBJ1-1; D remains ambiguous. Germline V gene data show CDR1 as MNHNY and CDR2 as SVGAGI (reference sequence). V shed 6 bases and J shed 6 bases, with 11 bases lying between them. The CDR3 runs 12 residues. CDR3 coding DNA: TGTGCCAGCAGCTCTGCGATCGCTGAAGCTTTCTTT. Its protein product is CASSSAIAEAFF.

This chain connects TRBV19 to TRBJ1-2; tentative D call: TRBD1 (6 bases). This CDR3 is built from 15 residues. In germline, CDR1 is LNHDA, CDR2 SQIVND (reference sequence). V was cut by 4 bases and J by 0 bases, with 12 bases left in between. The CDR3 coding sequence is TGTGCCAGTAGTAGAGGACAGCTGACTAACTATGGCTACACCTTC. Protein sequence: CASSRGQLTNYGYTF.

This clone was observed a few times. The rearrangement links TRBV2 to TRBJ2-7; the D gene is possibly TRBD2 (6 bases). Per germline, CDR1 SNHLY and CDR2 FYNNEI. The CDR3 totals 14 residues. The ends were cut back, 10 bases at V and 2 bases at J, with 18 bases in the middle. CDR3: CATNLGGPAYEQYF. The CDR3 coding sequence is TGTGCCACCAACTTGGGGGGTCCCGCCTACGAGCAGTACTTC.

The chain employs TRBV3-1 (or the pseudogene TRBV3-2) and TRBJ1-3; 9 nucleotides agree with TRBD1. Trimming cost V 5 bases and J 7 bases; bases outside gene matches: 3. CDR1 is LGHDT and CDR2 is YNNKEL in the germline V gene (reference sequence). The CDR3 has 13 residues. In DNA, the CDR3 is TGTGCCAGCAGCTCCGGGACAGGGAACACCATATATTTT. As protein: CASSSGTGNTIYF.

The gene calls are TRBV9 and TRBJ1-3; D is undetermined. Trimming pared 0 bases from V and 0 bases from J, leaving 7 bases between. There are 15 residues in the CDR3. Germline V gives CDR1 SGDLS, CDR2 YYNGEE. For the CDR3, the DNA is TGTGCCAGCAGCGTAGGGACGATCTCTGGAAACACCATATATTTT. Its protein is CASSVGTISGNTIYF.

The chain joins TRBV9 to TRBJ2-1; 8 bases are a match to TRBD2. The germline gives CDR1 SGDLS, CDR2 YYNGEE. The CDR3 sequence is 16 residues long. The junction had 15 bases not matched to a gene; V was cut back by 3 bases and J by 10 bases. The CDR3 region is CASSASGTRARREQFF. As DNA, the CDR3 is TGTGCCAGCAGCGCCTCCGGGACTAGGGCTCGGAGGGAGCAGTTCTTC.

DNA for the CDR3: TGTGCCAGCAGTCCTACGCTGGACACTAACTATGGCTACACCTTC. Protein product: CASSPTLDTNYGYTF. This chain links TRBV6-5 with TRBJ1-2; tentative D call: TRBD1 (5 bases). The CDR3 sequence is 15 residues long. The germline V and J ends were trimmed by 5 bases and 0 bases, with 13 bases remaining between them. Per the germline V gene, CDR1 is MNHEY and CDR2 is SVGAGI.

The chain is built from TRBV11-1 and TRBJ2-1; 8 nucleotides agree with TRBD2. Germline lookup yields CDR1 SGHAT and CDR2 FQDESV (reference sequence). The CDR3 length is 15 residues. Trimming took 3 bases from V and 4 from J; bases not matched to a gene: 5. The CDR3 protein is CASSLGLGFYNEQFF. The CDR3 DNA sequence: TGTGCCAGCAGCTTGGGACTAGGATTTTACAATGAGCAGTTCTTC.

This chain links TRBV18 with TRBJ2-7; 10 nucleotides agree with TRBD1. From germline, CDR1 is KGHSH and CDR2 LQKENI. The CDR3 is 16 amino acids. V lost 1 base to trimming and J lost 7 bases; unmatched junction nucleotides: 10. DNA of the CDR3: TGTGCCAGCTCACCACTTCCGGGACAGGGGTATTTAGAGCAGTACTTC. Residues: CASSPLPGQGYLEQYF.

The rearrangement uses TRBV18 and TRBJ1-4; no clear D. Germline V gene data show CDR1 as KGHSH and CDR2 as LQKENI. The CDR3 spans 15 residues. V shed 3 bases and J shed 4 bases, with 12 bases lying between them. DNA for the CDR3: TGTGCCAGCTCACCTGGCCCACAGTTTAATGAAAAACTGTTTTTT. Translated: CASSPGPQFNEKLFF.

This chain links TRBV19 with TRBJ2-3, with D tentatively TRBD2 (5 bases). The ends were cut back, 7 bases at V and 2 bases at J, with 10 bases in the middle. Germline loops: CDR1 LNHDA, CDR2 SQIVND (reference sequence). The CDR3 contains 13 residues. CDR3 protein: CASKERITDTQYF. DNA of the CDR3: TGTGCCAGTAAAGAGCGGATCACAGATACGCAGTATTTT.

V usage is TRBV2 and J usage is TRBJ2-7; D might be TRBD2 (5 bases). Trimming removed 3 bases from V and 6 bases from J, with 15 bases in between. The CDR3 length is 14 residues. Germline lookup yields CDR1 SNHLY and CDR2 FYNNEI. The CDR3 protein is CASSDGRARGEQYF. The CDR3 DNA reads as TGTGCCAGCAGTGATGGGCGGGCTCGGGGCGAGCAGTACTTC.

The chain links TRBV2 to TRBJ1-1; no clear D gene. Germline CDR1 SNHLY, CDR2 FYNNEI. The CDR3 is made up of 13 amino acids. Trimming removed 7 bases from V and 1 base from J, with 10 bases in between. This CDR3 is CASTLGENTEAFF. The CDR3 DNA reads as TGTGCCAGCACTCTTGGGGAGAACACTGAAGCTTTCTTT.

This clone was seen a few times. The gene calls are TRBV6-5 and TRBJ2-3; D ambiguous. CDR3 length: 10 residues. V lost 10 bases, J lost 1 base, and 3 bases lay in between. CDR1 and CDR2 from the germline V gene are MNHEY and SVGAGI. The CDR3 sequence is CATGTDTQYF. CDR3 nucleotide sequence: TGTGCCACTGGCACAGATACGCAGTATTTT.

The table lists this clone with a few counts. The chain is built from TRBV6-5 and TRBJ1-1; D is perhaps TRBD1 (5 bases). The length of the CDR3 is 13 residues. V lost 3 bases, J lost 1 base, and 6 bases lay in between. Germline CDR1 is MNHEY and CDR2 is SVGAGI. The chain's CDR3 is CASSYGQNTEAFF. CDR3 DNA sequence: TGTGCCAGCAGTTATGGACAGAACACTGAAGCTTTCTTT.

The chain is built from TRBV9 and TRBJ1-6; a weak D match, TRBD1 (5 bases). The ends were cut back, 0 bases at V and 9 bases at J, with 7 bases in the middle. The germline V gene encodes CDR1 SGDLS and CDR2 YYNGEE. This CDR3 region has 13 residues. DNA for the CDR3: TGTGCCAGCAGCGTAGGGGGGGTTTCACCCCTCCACTTT. Its protein product is CASSVGGVSPLHF. Full variable domain (remainder filled in from reference TRBV9 and TRBJ1-6): DSGVTQTPKHLITATGQRVTLRCSPRSGDLSVYWYQQSLDQGLQFLIQYYNGEERAKGNILERFSAQQFPDLHSELNLSSLELGDSALYFCASSVGGVSPLHFGNGTRLTVT.

This clone has only one observation. V is TRBV9 and J is TRBJ1-2; D not resolved. V lost 0 bases to trimming and J lost 5 bases, with 11 bases between them. Germline CDR1 reads SGDLS; CDR2 reads YYNGEE. The CDR3 contains 14 residues. The CDR3 DNA is TGTGCCAGCAGCGTAGGGGGAGTAGAATATGGCTACACCTTC. This translates into CASSVGGVEYGYTF.

The chain employs TRBV7-8 and TRBJ2-2; no clear D. The CDR3 is 13 amino acids. The germline CDR1 and CDR2 sequences are SGHVS and FQNEAQ. The V end was cut by 5 bases, the J end by 5 bases, with 9 bases between. Written as DNA, the CDR3 is TGTGCCAGCAGCCTAGGGTCGACCGGGGAGCTGTTTTTT. Amino acids: CASSLGSTGELFF.

V is TRBV2 and J is TRBJ2-7, with 7 nucleotides matching TRBD1. Germline V CDR1 and CDR2: SNHLY, FYNNEI. CDR3 length equals 13 residues. J was trimmed by 3 bases and V by 7 bases; bases with no gene match: 6. CDR3 DNA sequence: TGTGCCAGCAACCCGGACAGGAGCTACGAGCAGTACTTC. It translates to CASNPDRSYEQYF.

This chain joins TRBV9 and TRBJ2-5, with a weak D call TRBD2 (6 bases). The V end lost 0 bases, the J end lost 5 bases, and 20 bases lay between the germline ends. Per the germline V gene, CDR1 is SGDLS and CDR2 is YYNGEE. This CDR3 spans 17 amino acids. The CDR3 DNA reads TGTGCCAGCAGCGTAGGGGTAGCGGTGGAGAGCGGGGAGACCCAGTACTTC. This sequence encodes CASSVGVAVESGETQYF.

V is TRBV4-2 and J is TRBJ2-1; D ambiguous. CDR1 and CDR2 (germline): LGHNA, YNFKEQ. Trimming took off 3 bases at V and 8 bases at J, with 11 bases between the two ends. There are 13 residues in the CDR3. CDR3 sequence (DNA): TGTGCCAGCAGCCATGGCATGAACTATGAGCAGTTCTTC. This encodes CASSHGMNYEQFF.

This chain joins TRBV14 and TRBJ2-7; TRBD2 might be the D (6 bases). V lost 4 bases, J lost 4 bases, and 17 bases lay in between. CDR1 is SGHDN and CDR2 is FVKESK in the germline V gene. This CDR3 contains 15 residues. The CDR3 loop is CASSPITGTSYEQYF. In nucleotides, the CDR3 is TGTGCCAGCAGCCCCATCACCGGGACTTCTTACGAGCAGTACTTC. Full variable domain (missing parts from reference TRBV14 and TRBJ2-7): EAGVTQFPSHSVIEKGQTVTLRCDPISGHDNLYWYRRVMGKEIKFLLHFVKESKQDESGMPNNRFLAERTGGTYSTLKVQPAELEDSGVYFCASSPITGTSYEQYFGPGTRLTVT.